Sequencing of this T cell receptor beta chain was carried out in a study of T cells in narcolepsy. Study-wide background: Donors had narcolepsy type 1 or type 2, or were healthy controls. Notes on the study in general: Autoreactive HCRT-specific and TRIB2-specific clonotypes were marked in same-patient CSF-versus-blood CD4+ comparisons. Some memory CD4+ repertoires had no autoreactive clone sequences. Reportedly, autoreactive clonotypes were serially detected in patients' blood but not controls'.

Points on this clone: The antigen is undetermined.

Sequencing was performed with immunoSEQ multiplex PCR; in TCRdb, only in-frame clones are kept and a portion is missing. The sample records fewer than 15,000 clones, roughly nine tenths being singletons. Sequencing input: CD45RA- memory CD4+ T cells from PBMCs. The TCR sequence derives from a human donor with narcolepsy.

The CDR3 DNA follows: TGTGCCAGCAGTGAACGGTCCGCCGCCGAGCAGTACTTC. As protein: CASSERSAAEQYF. This chain connects TRBV6-1 to TRBJ2-7; D unclear. The length of the CDR3 is 13 residues. V lost 2 bases, J lost 6 bases, and 11 bases lay in between. The germline V gene has CDR1 MNHNS and CDR2 SASEGT.